This entry describes one T cell receptor beta chain. This sequence may be a read error, since a much larger clone differs from it by one base. A second PCR, run for about 7 to 11 cycles, used a sample-barcoded 5' primer plus a J-beta primer mix. TCRdb ran MiXCR on the 5' RACE reads and lists one entry per CDR3 protein. The sample shows hundreds of thousands of distinct CDR3 sequences, 40% to 45% of them seen only once. The data were taken from a study of blood T cells in healthy people across ages. CDR3 length equals 16 residues. Germline V gene lookup returns CDR1 DFQATT and CDR2 SNEGSKA (reference sequence). Extracted total RNA amounted to at least 5.5 micrograms for each sample.

The chain links TRBV20-1 to TRBJ2-1, with 9 bases aligning to TRBD1. The receptor's source is a man at least 80 years old in good health. Sequencing input: blood. In DNA form, the CDR3 reads TGCAGTGCTAGAGCAAAAAGACAGGGGGTTTACAAGGAGCAGTTCTTC. Translating it yields CSARAKRQGVYKEQFF.